Described below is a single T cell receptor beta chain sequence and its context. This sample is part of a study of cytomegalovirus exposure and HLA in healthy donors. Measured with immunoSEQ multiplex PCR; TCRdb has only the in-frame clones, and not every one. The sample yields over 85,000 clones, around nine tenths seen once. The specimen sequenced was PBMCs. The receptor's source is a woman aged 25 to 39 in good health and CMV-seropositive.

CDR3 region: CASSLAPPTSATDTQYF. The CDR3 coding sequence is TGTGCCAGCAGCTTAGCCCCCCCTACTAGCGCCACAGATACGCAGTATTTT. The V and J genes are TRBV7-2 and TRBJ2-3; TRBD2 agrees at 7 bases. The CDR3 totals 17 residues. Germline CDR1 reads SGHTA; CDR2 reads FQGNSA. V was clipped by 0 bases and J by 2 bases; unmatched bases: 8. The full variable domain, its missing parts supplied by reference TRBV7-2 and TRBJ2-3, is GAGVSQSPSNKVTEKGKDVELRCDPISGHTALYWYRQSLGQGLEFLIYFQGNSAPDKSGLPSDRFSAERTGGSVSTLTIQRTQQEDSAVYLCASSLAPPTSATDTQYFGPGTRLTVL.